This TCR beta chain stems from a study of cytomegalovirus exposure and HLA in healthy donors. Study-wide results and caveats: Under in vitro conditions, three CMV-associated chains were confirmed as specific for CMV antigens. Presence/absence analysis assumed near-uniform sequencing depth across donors.

As to this clone: The antigen is not known.

Use of 60 Vbeta and 13 Jbeta primers characterized the PCR. Sequenced by immunoSEQ multiplex PCR; TCRdb stores in-frame clones only, minus some. The top ten hold over 4% of the sample, which has about 140,000 clones, roughly 78% seen once. V lost 6 bases, J lost 10 bases, and 11 bases stayed unmatched. Germline values: CDR1 MGHDK, CDR2 SYGVNS. The CDR3 is 13 amino acids. Sequencing was carried out using PBMCs. The rearrangement joins TRBV25-1 to TRBJ1-1; 7 bases fit TRBD1. The sequence was obtained from a man aged 30-40 years in good health. CDR3 in DNA: TGTGCCAGCAGCCCGACAGGGCCCATCGGAGCTTTCTTT. This gives the protein CASSPTGPIGAFF.